The 32 T cell receptor beta chains below were found in one sample sequenced in a study of regulatory T cells in long-lasting Graves disease. Building the TCR beta libraries relied on iRepertoire HTBI primers, and CDR3 regions underwent Arm-PCR. TCRdb reanalysed the multiplex PCR reads using MiXCR and keeps one entry per CDR3 protein. The table lists over 450,000 distinct CDR3 sequences, about 11% of them singletons, with 8% to 10% in the top ten. Time point of the sample: newly diagnosed GD, antithyroid drugs for less than 3 months. PBMC-extracted RNA yielded the TCR library. These data are also associated with another study on T cells in Graves' hyperthyroidism and ophthalmopathy.

This specimen was peripheral blood mononuclear cells (PBMCs), taken at new diagnosis, from a patient treated with antithyroid drugs. The source is a young woman with Graves disease.

This clonotype was detected ten times or more. The chain employs TRBV2 and TRBJ2-3, with 13 bases identical to TRBD2. This CDR3 has 15 amino acids. CDR1 and CDR2 from the germline V gene are SNHLY and FYNNEI. Germline trimming cut 5 bases from V and 3 bases from J; bases unmatched to any gene: 2. CDR3 nucleotides: TGTGCCAGCAGTTCGACTAGCGGGAGGACAGATACGCAGTATTTT. Amino acids: CASSSTSGRTDTQYF.

With regard to this clonotype: One end of the junction does not line up with germline, which may come from a read error. The rearrangement uses TRBV28 and TRBJ1-1; D call uncertain. This CDR3 region has 12 residues. Germline CDR1 and CDR2: MDHEN and SYDVKM. The CDR3 spells CASSIINTEASF. DNA for the CDR3: TGTGCCAGCAGCATTATCAACACTGAAGCTTCCTTT. Complete variable domain (other parts from reference TRBV28 and TRBJ1-1): DVKVTQSSRYLVKRTGEKVFLECVQDMDHENMFWYRQDPGLGLRLIYFSYDVKMKEKGDIPEGYSVSREKKERFSLILESASTNQTSMYLCASSIINTEASFGQGTRLTVV.

Note on this clonotype: A much larger clone differs by one base, so this may be a read error. This sequence joins TRBV27 and TRBJ2-7, with D hard to call. The V and J ends lost 4 bases and 7 bases respectively, with 11 bases between them. The germline V gene encodes CDR1 MNHEY and CDR2 SMNVEV (reference sequence). The CDR3 has 12 residues. The CDR3 bases are TGTGCCAGCAGTTGGTACGGCGGTGAGCAGTACTTC. This sequence encodes CASSWYGGEQYF.

This clonotype occurred many times. The rearrangement uses TRBV3-1 and TRBJ1-1; the D gene is possibly TRBD1 (5 bases). Germline CDR1 reads LGHDT; CDR2 reads YNNKEL (reference sequence). The CDR3 runs to 15 residues. Trimming took 1 base from V and 1 from J, leaving 10 bases between them. The CDR3 is CASSQGGGTNTEAFF. CDR3 nucleotides: TGTGCCAGCAGCCAAGGGGGAGGGACGAACACTGAAGCTTTCTTT. The whole variable domain, remainder taken from reference TRBV3-1 and TRBJ1-1, is DTAVSQTPKYLVTQMGNDKSIKCEQNLGHDTMYWYKQDSKKFLKIMFSYNNKELIINETVPNRFSPKSPDKAHLNLHINSLELGDSAVYFCASSQGGGTNTEAFFGQGTRLTVV.

This clonotype was seen only a few times. This may be a read error: a much more frequent sequence differs by one nucleotide. V gene TRBV6-1 combines with J gene TRBJ1-1; D ambiguous. CDR3 length: 11 residues. Looked up from germline, CDR1 is MNHNS and CDR2 is SASEGT. V lost 6 bases and J lost 4, with 6 bases in between. The CDR3 is CASSDFTEAFF. CDR3 nucleotide sequence: TGTGCCAGCAGCGACTTCACTGAAGCTTTCTTT.

This clonotype was observed at least ten times. This rearrangement joins TRBV19 to TRBJ1-1; D not certain. V was shortened by 6 bases and J by 7 bases, with 12 bases between the two germline ends. CDR3 length: 12 residues. Germline values: CDR1 LNHDA, CDR2 SQIVND (reference sequence). CDR3 amino acids: CASSFGFIEAFF. DNA for the CDR3: TGTGCCAGTAGCTTTGGGTTTATTGAAGCTTTCTTT.

This rearrangement joins TRBV4-1 to TRBJ2-7; D unresolved. Per the germline V gene, CDR1 is MGHRA and CDR2 is YSYEKL. This CDR3 contains 14 residues. V lost 0 bases, J lost 2 bases, and 8 bases lay in between. The CDR3 coding sequence is TGCGCCAGCAGCCAAGACTTTGGGACCTACGAGCAGTACTTC. Translating gives CASSQDFGTYEQYF.

V and J are TRBV28 and TRBJ1-1; no clear D gene. V was trimmed by 4 bases and J by 0 bases, leaving 12 bases between them. Germline assignment: CDR1 MDHEN and CDR2 SYDVKM. This CDR3 spans 15 amino acids. The CDR3 DNA is TGTGCCAGCAGTTCAGCGGGAATCATGAACACTGAAGCTTTCTTT. Translation gives CASSSAGIMNTEAFF.

This clonotype was observed at least ten times. The chain uses TRBV2 and TRBJ1-6; TRBD1 agrees at 7 bases. CDR3 length equals 15 residues. V shed 8 bases and J 6 bases; nucleotides not matched to a gene: 10. Per the germline V gene, CDR1 is SNHLY and CDR2 is FYNNEI. The CDR3 DNA follows: TGTGCCAGCTTTCACGGGACAGATTCTAATTCACCCCTCCACTTT. Encoded protein: CASFHGTDSNSPLHF.

The chain links TRBV18 to TRBJ2-6; no reliable D call. This CDR3 has 14 amino acids. With 9 bases removed from V and 0 bases from J, the gap between germline ends came to 9 bases. Germline assignment: CDR1 KGHSH and CDR2 LQKENI. The CDR3 bases are TGTGCCAGTACCTGGGGCTCTGGGGCCAACGTCCTGACTTTC. Amino acid sequence: CASTWGSGANVLTF. The variable domain in full, completed from reference TRBV18 and TRBJ2-6, reads NAGVMQNPRHLVRRRGQEARLRCSPMKGHSHVYWYRQLPEEGLKFMVYLQKENIIDESGMPKERFSAEFPKEGPSILRIQQVVRGDSAAYFCASTWGSGANVLTFGAGSRLTVL.

The CDR3 loop is CASRPKRGSYNEQFF. As DNA, the CDR3 is TGTGCCAGCAGACCGAAGCGGGGCTCCTACAATGAGCAGTTCTTC. The chain joins TRBV6-2 or TRBV6-3 to TRBJ2-1; 7 bases line up with TRBD2. The trim removed 6 bases at V and 0 bases at J, leaving 5 bases unmatched. Germline CDR1 is MNHEY and CDR2 is SVGEGT. The length of the CDR3 is 15 residues.

Turning to this clonotype: One end of the junction fails to match germline, which may point to a read error. The V and J genes are TRBV27 and TRBJ1-2; D not resolved. Germline V gene sequence: CDR1 MNHEY, CDR2 SMNVEV (reference sequence). The CDR3 sequence is 13 residues long. CDR3 in amino acids: CASTRLGNGGFTF. CDR3 DNA: TGTGCCAGCACCAGACTCGGAAATGGCGGCTTCACCTTC.

With respect to this clonotype: This sequence is one base from a far larger clone and is likely a read error. Lacking the conserved final phenylalanine or tryptophan, this CDR3 likely reflects a read error. J is TRBJ2-2 and V is TRBV2; the D gene is possibly TRBD1 (5 bases). V lost 5 bases to trimming and J lost 7 bases, with 17 bases between them. The CDR3 length is 15 residues. Per germline, CDR1 SNHLY and CDR2 FYNNEI. CDR3 loop: CASSLDQGHGGELFS. Written as DNA, the CDR3 is TGTGCCAGCAGTTTAGACCAGGGCCATGGCGGGGAGCTGTTTTCT.

The chain joins TRBV25-1 to TRBJ1-2; 10 positions agree with TRBD1. CDR1 and CDR2 (germline): MGHDK, SYGVNS. Unmatched junction bases numbered 7, after V lost 5 bases and J lost 4 bases. The CDR3 sequence is 15 residues long. CDR3 sequence (DNA): TGTGCCAGCAGTTTCGCCGGGACAGGGGTCTATGGCTACACCTTC. It codes for CASSFAGTGVYGYTF.

This clonotype was recorded many times. The chain links TRBV20-1 to TRBJ2-7; 11 nucleotides agree with TRBD1. Germline V gives CDR1 DFQATT, CDR2 SNEGSKA (reference sequence). CDR3 size: 12 residues. Losses at the gene ends were 5 bases for V and 3 bases for J; bases not matched to a gene: 0. CDR3 coding DNA: TGCAGTGCTGGGACAGGGGGCTACGAGCAGTACTTC. Its protein is CSAGTGGYEQYF.

This clonotype was recorded many times. V is TRBV12-3 or TRBV12-4 and J is TRBJ2-1, with D hard to call. This CDR3 is built from 15 residues. Trimming removed 5 bases at V and 2 bases at J, with 13 bases between. CDR3 protein: CASSLAAVAYNEQFF. In nucleotides, the CDR3 is TGTGCCAGCAGTCTCGCGGCGGTAGCCTACAATGAGCAGTTCTTC.

This clonotype was detected ten times or more. The gene calls are TRBV7-8 and TRBJ2-3, with a possible D match to TRBD2 (5 bases). With 2 bases removed from V and 4 bases from J, the gap between germline ends came to 16 bases. The germline V gene encodes CDR1 SGHVS and CDR2 FQNEAQ. The CDR3 sequence is 16 residues long. CDR3 protein: CASSLRTLADADTQYF. CDR3 sequence (DNA): TGTGCCAGCAGCTTACGAACGCTAGCCGATGCAGATACGCAGTATTTT.

This clonotype was observed many times. This chain connects TRBV29-1 to TRBJ1-2; 8 bases match TRBD1. V shed 7 bases and J 6 bases; nucleotides not matched to a gene: 1. This CDR3 has 10 amino acids. The germline V gene encodes CDR1 SQVTM and CDR2 ANQGSEA. Here the CDR3 reads CSATGDGYTF. Here the CDR3 DNA reads TGCAGCGCGACAGGGGATGGCTACACCTTC.

This clonotype occurred many times. The chain recombines TRBV6-1 with TRBJ2-5; 12 nucleotides align to TRBD2. Germline V lookup: CDR1 MNHNS, CDR2 SASEGT. Trimming took 5 bases from V and 1 from J; bases not matched to a gene: 5. CDR3 length: 16 residues. As DNA, the CDR3 is TGTGCCAGCAGTACCGGGACTAGCGGGTTCCAAGAGACCCAGTACTTC. Its translation is CASSTGTSGFQETQYF.

In regard to this clonotype: A much larger clone lies a single base off, so this may be a read error. The conserved closing phenylalanine or tryptophan is absent in this CDR3, likely reflecting a read error. The rearrangement uses TRBV2 and TRBJ1-2; D gene unclear. CDR1 and CDR2 (germline): SNHLY, FYNNEI. Trimming took off 6 bases at V and 6 bases at J, with 17 bases between the two ends. The CDR3 is 14 amino acids. In nucleotides, the CDR3 is TGTGCCAGCAGCCAAGGAACCCCTCCGGATGGCTACACCCTC. Amino acid sequence: CASSQGTPPDGYTL.

There are many counts of this clonotype. The chain recombines TRBV7-3 with TRBJ2-1; D perhaps matches TRBD2 (7 bases). The CDR3 is 13 amino acids. Germline V lookup: CDR1 SGHTA, CDR2 FQGTGA. Trimming stripped 5 bases from V and 8 bases from J, with 13 bases between. Written as DNA, the CDR3 is TGTGCCAGCAGCAAAAGGGGGGGCGATGAGCAGTTCTTC. This sequence encodes CASSKRGGDEQFF.

Many counts were recorded for this clonotype. The gene calls are TRBV6-2 or TRBV6-3 and TRBJ2-5, with 8 bases that match TRBD2. CDR1 and CDR2 (germline): MNHEY, SVGEGT. The CDR3 runs 15 residues. The J segment lost 4 bases and the V segment lost 6 bases, leaving 10 bases of the junction unmatched. CDR3 in DNA: TGTGCCAGCAGACGCGGGACTAGTGTCCTAGAGACCCAGTACTTC. Protein: CASRRGTSVLETQYF.

This sequence joins TRBV11-2 and TRBJ2-7; TRBD1 aligns across 7 bases. CDR1 is SGHAT and CDR2 is FQNNGV in the germline V gene. The CDR3 spans 14 residues. V was pared by 4 bases and J by 5 bases, with 8 bases of the junction left unmatched. CDR3 sequence (DNA): TGTGCCAGCAGCTACAGACCGACAGGGCACGAGCAGTACTTC. It yields the protein CASSYRPTGHEQYF.

This clonotype came up many times. V gene TRBV10-2 combines with J gene TRBJ1-2; TRBD1 aligns across 7 bases. The trim removed 9 bases at V and 0 bases at J, leaving 4 bases unmatched. The CDR3 spans 13 residues. Germline V gene data show CDR1 as WSHSY and CDR2 as SAAADI. The CDR3: CASRQGTNYGYTF. The CDR3 DNA reads as TGCGCCAGTAGACAGGGAACTAACTATGGCTACACCTTC.

This clonotype appeared a few times. The chain recombines TRBV5-1 with TRBJ2-1; 9 bases align to TRBD1. J was trimmed by 8 bases and V by 2 bases; bases with no gene match: 11. This CDR3 comprises 16 residues. CDR1 is SGHRS, CDR2 YFSETQ, per germline. The CDR3 loop reads CASSLRAGTGSDEQFF. The CDR3 bases are TGCGCCAGCAGCTTACGGGCTGGGACAGGGAGCGATGAGCAGTTCTTC.

V gene TRBV6-1 combines with J gene TRBJ2-7; D gene uncertain. The V gene's germline CDR1 is MNHNS and CDR2 SASEGT. Deletions cut 7 bases from V and 3 bases from J, with 19 bases between. The CDR3 loop spans 15 amino acids. CDR3 loop: CASKRQLLRLYEQYF. The CDR3 DNA reads TGTGCCAGCAAACGACAACTCTTACGGCTCTACGAGCAGTACTTC.

This clonotype has a count of ten or more. In DNA form, the CDR3 reads TGCGCCAGCAGCCGTGGGACCCCGGGAGACACTGAAGCTTTCTTT. It codes for CASSRGTPGDTEAFF. The V and J genes are TRBV5-1 and TRBJ1-1, with a weak D call TRBD1 (5 bases). Germline assignment: CDR1 SGHRS and CDR2 YFSETQ. The CDR3 loop spans 15 amino acids. Trimming stripped 4 bases from V and 3 bases from J, with 16 bases between.

The genes are TRBV20-1 and TRBJ2-1; TRBD2 is a possible D gene (6 bases). This CDR3 spans 15 amino acids. Per the germline V gene, CDR1 is DFQATT and CDR2 is SNEGSKA (reference sequence). Trimming left V 0 bases short and J 6 bases short, with 15 bases between. CDR3 protein: CSARDPRDSPNEQFF. CDR3 DNA: TGCAGTGCTAGAGATCCGCGGGACTCTCCCAATGAGCAGTTCTTC.

This clonotype came up many times. The gene calls are TRBV7-2 and TRBJ2-4; 7 bases fit TRBD2. Unmatched junction bases numbered 8, after V lost 0 bases and J lost 6 bases. Germline CDR1 SGHTA, CDR2 FQGNSA. The CDR3 is 16 residues long. The CDR3 here is CASSLAGGSGTNIQYF. CDR3 DNA sequence: TGTGCCAGCAGCTTAGCGGGAGGAAGCGGGACAAACATTCAGTACTTC. Variable domain in full (rest from reference TRBV7-2 and TRBJ2-4): GAGVSQSPSNKVTEKGKDVELRCDPISGHTALYWYRQSLGQGLEFLIYFQGNSAPDKSGLPSDRFSAERTGGSVSTLTIQRTQQEDSAVYLCASSLAGGSGTNIQYFGAGTRLSVL.

This clonotype was found many times. The chain couples TRBV28 to TRBJ2-3; D perhaps matches TRBD2 (6 bases). The ends were cut back, 5 bases at V and 5 bases at J, with 17 bases in the middle. From germline, CDR1 is MDHEN and CDR2 SYDVKM. This CDR3 has 15 residues. In nucleotides, the CDR3 is TGTGCCAGCAGTCGGACTATAACTCATAAAGATACGCAGTATTTT. This codes for CASSRTITHKDTQYF.

This clonotype was seen only a few times. The chain is built from TRBV15 and TRBJ2-1; 11 bases are shared with TRBD1. Trimming removed 3 bases from V and 8 bases from J; junction bases left unmatched: 6. The CDR3 extends over 15 amino acids. The germline gives CDR1 LNHNV, CDR2 YYDKDF (reference sequence). The CDR3: CATSSGTGGGDEQFF. The CDR3 DNA reads as TGTGCCACCAGCAGCGGGACAGGGGGGGGCGATGAGCAGTTCTTC.

Note on this clonotype: With a much larger clone just one base away, this may be a read error. J is TRBJ1-5 and V is TRBV2; D call uncertain. Looked up from germline, CDR1 is SNHLY and CDR2 is FYNNEI. The CDR3 spans 14 residues. As DNA, the CDR3 is TGTGCCAGCAGTGAATCCCAAAGCAATCAGCCCCGGCATTTT. Translation: CASSESQSNQPRHF.